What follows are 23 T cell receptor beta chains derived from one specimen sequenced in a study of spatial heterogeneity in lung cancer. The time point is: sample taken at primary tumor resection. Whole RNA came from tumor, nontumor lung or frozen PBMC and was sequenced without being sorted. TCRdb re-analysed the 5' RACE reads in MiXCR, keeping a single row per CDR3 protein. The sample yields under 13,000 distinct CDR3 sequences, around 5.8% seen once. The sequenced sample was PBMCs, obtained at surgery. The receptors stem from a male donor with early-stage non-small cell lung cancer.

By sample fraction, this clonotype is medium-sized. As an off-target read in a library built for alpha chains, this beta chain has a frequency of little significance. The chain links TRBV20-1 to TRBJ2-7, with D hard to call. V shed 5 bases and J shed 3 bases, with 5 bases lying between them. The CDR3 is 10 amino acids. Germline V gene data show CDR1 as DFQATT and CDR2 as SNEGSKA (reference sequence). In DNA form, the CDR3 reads TGCAGTGCTCCAATCTACGAGCAGTACTTC. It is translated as CSAPIYEQYF.

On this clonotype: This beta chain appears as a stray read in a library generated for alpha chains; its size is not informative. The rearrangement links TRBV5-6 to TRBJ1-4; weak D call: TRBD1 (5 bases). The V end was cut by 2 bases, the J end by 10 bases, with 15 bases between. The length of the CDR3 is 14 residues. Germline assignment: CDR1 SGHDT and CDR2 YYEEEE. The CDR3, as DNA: TGTGCCAGCAGCTTCGGACGTCTGGGGGGAAAACTGTTTTTT. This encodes CASSFGRLGGKLFF.

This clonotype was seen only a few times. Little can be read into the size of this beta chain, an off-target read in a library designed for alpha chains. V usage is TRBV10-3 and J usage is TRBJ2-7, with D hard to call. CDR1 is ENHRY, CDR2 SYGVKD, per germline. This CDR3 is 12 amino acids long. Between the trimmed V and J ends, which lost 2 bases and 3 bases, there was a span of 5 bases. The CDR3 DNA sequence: TGTGCCATCAGTGAGGCAGTCTACGAGCAGTACTTC. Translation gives CAISEAVYEQYF.

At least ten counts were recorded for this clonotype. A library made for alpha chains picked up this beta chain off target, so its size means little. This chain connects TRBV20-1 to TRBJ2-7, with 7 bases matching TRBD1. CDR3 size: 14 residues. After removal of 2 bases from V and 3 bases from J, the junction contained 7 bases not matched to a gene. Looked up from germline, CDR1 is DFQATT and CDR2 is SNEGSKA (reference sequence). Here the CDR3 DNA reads TGCAGTGCTAGACAGGGGACAGTGGACTACGAGCAGTACTTC. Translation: CSARQGTVDYEQYF.

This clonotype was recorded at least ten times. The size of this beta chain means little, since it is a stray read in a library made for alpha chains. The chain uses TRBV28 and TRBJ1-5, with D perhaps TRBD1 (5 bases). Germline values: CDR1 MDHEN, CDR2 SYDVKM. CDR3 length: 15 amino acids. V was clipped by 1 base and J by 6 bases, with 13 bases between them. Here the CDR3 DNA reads TGTGCCAGCAGTTTATACCAGGGAAACAGTCAGCCCCAGCATTTT. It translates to CASSLYQGNSQPQHF. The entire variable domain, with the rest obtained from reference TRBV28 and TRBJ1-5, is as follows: DVKVTQSSRYLVKRTGEKVFLECVQDMDHENMFWYRQDPGLGLRLIYFSYDVKMKEKGDIPEGYSVSREKKERFSLILESASTNQTSMYLCASSLYQGNSQPQHFGDGTRLSIL.

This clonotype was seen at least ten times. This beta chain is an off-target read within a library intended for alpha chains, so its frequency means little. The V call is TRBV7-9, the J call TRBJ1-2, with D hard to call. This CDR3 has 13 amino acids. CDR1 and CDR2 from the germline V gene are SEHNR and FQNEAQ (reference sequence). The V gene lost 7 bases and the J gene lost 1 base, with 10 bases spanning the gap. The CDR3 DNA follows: TGTGCCAGCACCCCTCGGAGTAACTATGGCTACACCTTC. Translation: CASTPRSNYGYTF.

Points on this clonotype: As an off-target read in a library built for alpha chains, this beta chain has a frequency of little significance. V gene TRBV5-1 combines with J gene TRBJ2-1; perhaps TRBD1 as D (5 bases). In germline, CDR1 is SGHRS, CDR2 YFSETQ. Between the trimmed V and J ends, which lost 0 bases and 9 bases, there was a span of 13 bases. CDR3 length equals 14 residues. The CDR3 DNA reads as TGCGCCAGCAGCTTGGGGACACCGGGTGTTGAGCAGTTCTTC. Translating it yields CASSLGTPGVEQFF.

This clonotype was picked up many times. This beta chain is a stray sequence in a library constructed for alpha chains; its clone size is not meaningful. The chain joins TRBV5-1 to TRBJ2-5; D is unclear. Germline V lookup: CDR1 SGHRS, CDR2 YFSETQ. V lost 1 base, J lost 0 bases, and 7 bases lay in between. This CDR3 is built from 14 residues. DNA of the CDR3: TGCGCCAGCAGCTTGAGCCGGAACCAAGAGACCCAGTACTTC. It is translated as CASSLSRNQETQYF.

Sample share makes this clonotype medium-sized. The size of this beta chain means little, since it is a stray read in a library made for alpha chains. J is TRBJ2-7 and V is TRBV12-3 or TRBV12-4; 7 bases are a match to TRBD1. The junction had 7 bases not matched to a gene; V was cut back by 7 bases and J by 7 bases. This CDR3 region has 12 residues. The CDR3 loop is CASNRAGGEQYF. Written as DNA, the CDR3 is TGTGCCAGCAATAGGGCAGGGGGTGAGCAGTACTTC.

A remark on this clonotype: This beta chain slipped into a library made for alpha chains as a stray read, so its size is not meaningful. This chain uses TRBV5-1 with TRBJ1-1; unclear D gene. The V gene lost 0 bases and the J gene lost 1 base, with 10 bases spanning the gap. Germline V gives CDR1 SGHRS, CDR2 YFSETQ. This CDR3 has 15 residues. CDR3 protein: CASSLEVQPNTEAFF. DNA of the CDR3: TGCGCCAGCAGCTTGGAGGTCCAACCGAACACTGAAGCTTTCTTT.

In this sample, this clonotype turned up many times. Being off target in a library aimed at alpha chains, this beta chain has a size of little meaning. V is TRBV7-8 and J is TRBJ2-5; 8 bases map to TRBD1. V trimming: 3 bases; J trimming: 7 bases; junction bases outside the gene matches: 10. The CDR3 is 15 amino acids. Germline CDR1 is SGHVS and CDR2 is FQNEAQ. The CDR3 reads CASSLVRGPVGTQYF. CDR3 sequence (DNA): TGTGCCAGCAGCTTGGTCAGGGGGCCTGTAGGGACCCAGTACTTC.

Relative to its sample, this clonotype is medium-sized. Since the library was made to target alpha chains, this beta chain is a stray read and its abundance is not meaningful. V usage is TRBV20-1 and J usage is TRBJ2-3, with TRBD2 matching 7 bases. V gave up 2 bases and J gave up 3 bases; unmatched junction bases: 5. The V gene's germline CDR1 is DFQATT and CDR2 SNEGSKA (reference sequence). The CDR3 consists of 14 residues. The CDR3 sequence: CSARKAGATDTQYF. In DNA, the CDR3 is TGCAGTGCTAGAAAGGCGGGAGCTACAGATACGCAGTATTTT.

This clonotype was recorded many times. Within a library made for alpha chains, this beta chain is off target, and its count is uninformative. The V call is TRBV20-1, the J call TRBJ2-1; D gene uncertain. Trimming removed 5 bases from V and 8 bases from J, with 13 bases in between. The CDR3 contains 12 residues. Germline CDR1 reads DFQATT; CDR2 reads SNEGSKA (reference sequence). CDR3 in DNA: TGCAGTGCTGATACTCGCGGCGATGAGCAGTTCTTC. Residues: CSADTRGDEQFF.

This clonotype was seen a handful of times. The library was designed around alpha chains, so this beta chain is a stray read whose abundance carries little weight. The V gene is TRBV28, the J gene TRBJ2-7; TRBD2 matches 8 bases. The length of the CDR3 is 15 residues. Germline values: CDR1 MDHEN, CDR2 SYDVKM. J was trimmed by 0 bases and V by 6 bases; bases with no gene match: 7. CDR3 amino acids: CASSQSSGFSYEQYF. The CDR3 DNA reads TGTGCCAGCAGCCAGTCTAGCGGGTTCTCCTACGAGCAGTACTTC.

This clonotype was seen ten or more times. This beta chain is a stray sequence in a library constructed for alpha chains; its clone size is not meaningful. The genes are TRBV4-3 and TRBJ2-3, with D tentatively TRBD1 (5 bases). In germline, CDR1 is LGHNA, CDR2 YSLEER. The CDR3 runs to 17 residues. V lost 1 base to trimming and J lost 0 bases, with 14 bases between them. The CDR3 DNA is TGCGCCAGCAGCCAAGGAACAGGATCCTTAAGCACAGATACGCAGTATTTT. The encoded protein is CASSQGTGSLSTDTQYF.

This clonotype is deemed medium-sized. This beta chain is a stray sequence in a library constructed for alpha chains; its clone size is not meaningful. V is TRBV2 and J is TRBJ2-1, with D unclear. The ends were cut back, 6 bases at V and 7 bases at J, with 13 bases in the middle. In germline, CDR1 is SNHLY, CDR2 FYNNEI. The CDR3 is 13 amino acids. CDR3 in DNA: TGTGCCAGCAGACTATCGGGCCGGAATGAGCAGTTCTTC. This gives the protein CASRLSGRNEQFF.

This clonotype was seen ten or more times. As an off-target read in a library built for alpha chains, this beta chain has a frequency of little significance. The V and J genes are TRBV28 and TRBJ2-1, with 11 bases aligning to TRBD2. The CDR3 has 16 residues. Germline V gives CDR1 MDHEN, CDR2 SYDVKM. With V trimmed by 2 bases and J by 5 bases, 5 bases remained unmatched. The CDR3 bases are TGTGCCAGCAGTTTACCGGGACTAGCGGAAAACAATGAGCAGTTCTTC. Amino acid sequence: CASSLPGLAENNEQFF.

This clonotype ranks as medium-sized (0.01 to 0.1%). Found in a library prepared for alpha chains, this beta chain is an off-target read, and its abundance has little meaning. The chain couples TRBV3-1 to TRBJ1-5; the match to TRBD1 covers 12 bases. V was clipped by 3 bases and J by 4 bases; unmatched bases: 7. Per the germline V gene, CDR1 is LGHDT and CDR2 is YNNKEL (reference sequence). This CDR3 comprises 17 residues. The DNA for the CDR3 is TGTGCCAGCAGCCAGGGGACAGGGGGCGGTAGGAATCAGCCCCAGCATTTT. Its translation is CASSQGTGGGRNQPQHF.

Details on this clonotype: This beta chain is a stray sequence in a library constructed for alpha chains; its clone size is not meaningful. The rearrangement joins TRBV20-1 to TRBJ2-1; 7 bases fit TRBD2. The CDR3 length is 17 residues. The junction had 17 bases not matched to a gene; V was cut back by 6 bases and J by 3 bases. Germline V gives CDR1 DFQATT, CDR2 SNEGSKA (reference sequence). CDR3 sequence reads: CSAPGVVKGRDYNEQFF. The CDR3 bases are TGCAGTGCCCCAGGAGTAGTTAAGGGGAGGGACTACAATGAGCAGTTCTTC.

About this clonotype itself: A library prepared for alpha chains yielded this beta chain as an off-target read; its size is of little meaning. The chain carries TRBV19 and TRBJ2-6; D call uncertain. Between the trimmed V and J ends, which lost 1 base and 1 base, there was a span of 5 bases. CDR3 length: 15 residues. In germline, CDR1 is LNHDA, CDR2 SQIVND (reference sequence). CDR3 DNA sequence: TGTGCCAGTAGTATAGCCCGGTCTGGGGCCAACGTCCTGACTTTC. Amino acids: CASSIARSGANVLTF.

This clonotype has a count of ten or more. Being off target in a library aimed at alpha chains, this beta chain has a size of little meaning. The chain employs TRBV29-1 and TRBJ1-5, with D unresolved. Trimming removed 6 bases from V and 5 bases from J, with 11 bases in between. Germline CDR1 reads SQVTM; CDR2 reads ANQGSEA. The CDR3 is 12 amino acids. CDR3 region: CSVQMRDQPQHF. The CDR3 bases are TGCAGCGTACAGATGAGGGATCAGCCCCAGCATTTT.

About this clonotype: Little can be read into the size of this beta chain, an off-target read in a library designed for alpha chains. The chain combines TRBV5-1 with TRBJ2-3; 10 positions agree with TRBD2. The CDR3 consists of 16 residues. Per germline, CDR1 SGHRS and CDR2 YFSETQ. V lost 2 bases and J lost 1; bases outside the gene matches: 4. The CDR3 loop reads CASSFGLAARTDTQYF. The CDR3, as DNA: TGCGCCAGCAGCTTCGGACTAGCGGCGCGCACAGATACGCAGTATTTT.

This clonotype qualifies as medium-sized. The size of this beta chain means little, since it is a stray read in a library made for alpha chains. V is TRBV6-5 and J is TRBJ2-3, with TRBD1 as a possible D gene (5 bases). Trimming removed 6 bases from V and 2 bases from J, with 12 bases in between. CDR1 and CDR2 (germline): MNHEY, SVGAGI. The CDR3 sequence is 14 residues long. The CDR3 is CASSLRQSTDTQYF. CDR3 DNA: TGTGCCAGCAGCCTCAGACAGTCCACAGATACGCAGTATTTT.